These T cell receptor beta chains were read from a single sample in a study of T-cell reconstitution after alpha-beta-depleted transplantation in children. TCRdb independently ran MiXCR on the PCR reads; one entry per CDR3 protein. The data contain roughly 570,000 distinct CDR3 sequences, 25% to 30% of them singletons. The starting material was PBMCs, obtained before TCRalphabeta/CD19-depleted stem cell transplant. These receptors came from a boy younger than two with Wiskott-Aldrich syndrome, due to receive a stem cell transplant. CDR3s include the opening cysteine and the closing phenylalanine or tryptophan. Each record gives: clone size, V gene, J gene, D gene, CDR3 length, CDR3 protein, CDR3 DNA. D genes are given only for firm matches. Expanded clones get a size class; other rows say once, few or many, or leave the size out.

abundance: few; v_gene: TRBV2; j_gene: TRBJ2-7; d_gene: .; len: 15; CDR3aa: CASSVGPGQSYEQYF; CDR3nt: TGTGCCAGCAGTGTAGGGCCGGGGCAATCCTACGAGCAGTACTTC
abundance: few; v_gene: TRBV12-3/TRBV12-4; j_gene: TRBJ2-4; d_gene: .; len: 14; CDR3aa: CASSLGQGGNIQYF; CDR3nt: TGTGCCAGCAGTTTAGGACAGGGAGGGAACATTCAGTACTTC
abundance: .; v_gene: TRBV5-1; j_gene: TRBJ1-4; d_gene: TRBD1; len: 15; CDR3aa: CASSIQGSANEKLFF; CDR3nt: TGCGCCAGCAGCATACAGGGGTCGGCTAATGAAAAACTGTTTTTT
abundance: few; v_gene: TRBV9; j_gene: TRBJ2-7; d_gene: .; len: 14; CDR3aa: CASSVEVRPYEQYF; CDR3nt: TGTGCCAGCAGCGTAGAGGTCAGACCCTACGAGCAGTACTTC
abundance: .; v_gene: TRBV7-3; j_gene: TRBJ2-1; d_gene: .; len: 14; CDR3aa: CASSLRRGDNEQFF; CDR3nt: TGTGCCAGCAGCTTAAGGCGGGGCGACAATGAGCAGTTCTTC
abundance: few; v_gene: TRBV15; j_gene: TRBJ2-1; d_gene: TRBD1; len: 18; CDR3aa: CATSRANRPGQGGNEQFF; CDR3nt: TGTGCCACCAGCAGAGCGAACCGTCCGGGACAGGGAGGGAATGAGCAGTTCTTC
abundance: few; v_gene: TRBV3-1; j_gene: TRBJ1-4; d_gene: .; len: 15; CDR3aa: CASSQDVRDSGKLFF; CDR3nt: TGTGCCAGCAGCCAAGATGTTCGGGATTCGGGAAAACTGTTTTTT
abundance: .; v_gene: TRBV5-1; j_gene: TRBJ2-7; d_gene: .; len: 15; CDR3aa: CASSLIAGPSYEQYF; CDR3nt: TGCGCCAGCAGCTTGATTGCAGGGCCTTCCTACGAGCAGTACTTC
abundance: few; v_gene: TRBV5-1; j_gene: TRBJ2-5; d_gene: .; len: 13; CDR3aa: CASSPGRGETQYF; CDR3nt: TGCGCCAGCAGCCCGGGACGGGGGGAGACCCAGTACTTC
abundance: .; v_gene: TRBV5-1; j_gene: TRBJ2-1; d_gene: TRBD2; len: 18; CDR3aa: CASSSGTSGRAGYNEQFF; CDR3nt: TGCGCCAGCAGCTCCGGGACTAGCGGGAGGGCCGGATACAATGAGCAGTTCTTC
abundance: .; v_gene: TRBV12-3/TRBV12-4; j_gene: TRBJ1-1; d_gene: TRBD1; len: 14; CDR3aa: CASSLGTGNTESFF; CDR3nt: TGTGCCAGCAGTTTGGGGACAGGTAACACTGAATCTTTCTTT
abundance: .; v_gene: TRBV7-6; j_gene: TRBJ1-1; d_gene: .; len: 17; CDR3aa: CASSLTSVMGAANKAFF; CDR3nt: TGTGCCAGCAGCTTAACTAGCGTCATGGGGGCAGCCAATAAAGCTTTCTTT
abundance: .; v_gene: TRBV24-1; j_gene: TRBJ2-1; d_gene: TRBD2; len: 15; CDR3aa: CATSDPGLGSNEQFF; CDR3nt: TGTGCCACCAGTGACCCGGGACTAGGCTCCAATGAGCAGTTCTTC
abundance: .; v_gene: TRBV4-2; j_gene: TRBJ2-7; d_gene: .; len: 15; CDR3aa: CASSQVRSGAYEQYF; CDR3nt: TGTGCCAGCAGCCAAGTAAGGTCAGGGGCCTACGAGCAGTACTTC
abundance: .; v_gene: TRBV29-1; j_gene: TRBJ2-5; d_gene: .; len: 13; CDR3aa: CSAGGPDQETQYF; CDR3nt: TGCAGCGCCGGGGGACCAGACCAAGAGACCCAGTACTTC
abundance: .; v_gene: TRBV9; j_gene: TRBJ2-7; d_gene: TRBD1; len: 14; CDR3aa: CASSVATGGHEQYF; CDR3nt: TGTGCCAGCAGCGTAGCGACAGGGGGGCACGAGCAGTACTTC
abundance: .; v_gene: TRBV5-1; j_gene: TRBJ2-4; d_gene: TRBD1; len: 13; CDR3aa: CASSLAGTGSKYF; CDR3nt: TGCGCCAGCAGCTTGGCAGGGACAGGGTCTAAGTACTTC
abundance: few; v_gene: TRBV29-1; j_gene: TRBJ2-1; d_gene: TRBD2; len: 14; CDR3aa: CSVWSSGNNNEQFF; CDR3nt: TGCAGCGTTTGGTCTAGCGGGAACAACAATGAGCAGTTCTTC
abundance: few; v_gene: TRBV7-9; j_gene: TRBJ2-7; d_gene: TRBD1; len: 15; CDR3aa: CASSPTVGTGDDRYF; CDR3nt: TGTGCCAGCAGCCCCACGGTCGGTACAGGGGACGACCGGTACTTC
abundance: few; v_gene: TRBV5-1; j_gene: TRBJ2-5; d_gene: TRBD2; len: 13; CDR3aa: CASSWEGQETQYF; CDR3nt: TGCGCCAGCAGCTGGGAGGGACAAGAGACCCAGTACTTC
abundance: .; v_gene: TRBV7-9; j_gene: TRBJ2-1; d_gene: TRBD2; len: 15; CDR3aa: CASSEASGSFNEQFF; CDR3nt: TGTGCCAGCAGCGAAGCTAGCGGGAGTTTCAATGAGCAGTTCTTC
abundance: .; v_gene: TRBV29-1; j_gene: TRBJ2-3; d_gene: TRBD2; len: 13; CDR3aa: CSVEAGGPDTQYF; CDR3nt: TGCAGCGTTGAAGCGGGAGGTCCAGATACGCAGTATTTT
abundance: .; v_gene: TRBV11-1; j_gene: TRBJ2-1; d_gene: TRBD2; len: 19; CDR3aa: CASSFTSGRSRPSYNEQFF; CDR3nt: TGTGCCAGCAGCTTCACTAGCGGGAGGTCCCGACCATCCTACAATGAGCAGTTCTTC
abundance: few; v_gene: TRBV12-3/TRBV12-4; j_gene: TRBJ2-7; d_gene: .; len: 15; CDR3aa: CASSLRRVISYEQYF; CDR3nt: TGTGCCAGCAGTTTACGACGGGTGATCTCCTACGAGCAGTACTTC
abundance: .; v_gene: TRBV12-3/TRBV12-4; j_gene: TRBJ2-4; d_gene: .; len: 13; CDR3aa: CASSRPTKNIQYF; CDR3nt: TGTGCCAGCAGTCGCCCGACAAAAAACATTCAGTACTTC
abundance: few; v_gene: TRBV4-1; j_gene: TRBJ2-5; d_gene: .; len: 16; CDR3aa: CASSQVFLAGQETQYF; CDR3nt: TGCGCCAGCAGCCAAGTTTTCCTGGCGGGACAAGAGACCCAGTACTTC
abundance: .; v_gene: TRBV3-1; j_gene: TRBJ2-1; d_gene: .; len: 15; CDR3aa: CASSQEGATYNEQFF; CDR3nt: TGTGCCAGCAGCCAAGAGGGAGCCACATATAATGAGCAGTTCTTC
abundance: .; v_gene: TRBV6-1; j_gene: TRBJ2-3; d_gene: TRBD2; len: 13; CDR3aa: CASSDRGRDTQYF; CDR3nt: TGTGCCAGCAGTGATCGCGGGAGGGATACGCAGTATTTT
abundance: .; v_gene: TRBV20-1; j_gene: TRBJ2-7; d_gene: .; len: 13; CDR3aa: CSATGRRSYEQYF; CDR3nt: TGCAGTGCAACGGGCCGGCGGTCCTACGAGCAGTACTTC
abundance: .; v_gene: TRBV5-1; j_gene: TRBJ2-2; d_gene: TRBD1; len: 15; CDR3aa: CASSLRQGASGELFF; CDR3nt: TGCGCCAGCAGCCTCCGACAGGGGGCGAGCGGGGAGCTGTTTTTT
abundance: .; v_gene: TRBV6-1; j_gene: TRBJ1-5; d_gene: TRBD1; len: 16; CDR3aa: CASTLGGTVSNQPQHF; CDR3nt: TGTGCCAGCACCCTGGGAGGGACAGTCAGCAATCAGCCCCAGCATTTT
abundance: .; v_gene: TRBV10-3; j_gene: TRBJ1-1; d_gene: .; len: 14; CDR3aa: CAISAERDRTEAFF; CDR3nt: TGTGCCATCAGCGCGGAGAGGGACCGCACTGAAGCTTTCTTT
abundance: .; v_gene: TRBV6-1; j_gene: TRBJ2-3; d_gene: TRBD2; len: 17; CDR3aa: CASGGLAGGSSTDTQYF; CDR3nt: TGTGCCAGCGGGGGGCTAGCGGGAGGCTCGAGCACAGATACGCAGTATTTT
abundance: .; v_gene: TRBV27; j_gene: TRBJ2-4; d_gene: TRBD2; len: 14; CDR3aa: CGTSGPIAKNIQYF; CDR3nt: TGTGGGACTAGCGGACCTATAGCCAAAAACATTCAGTACTTC